This entry lists 30 T cell receptor beta chains sequenced from one sample in a study of blood T cell repertoires in COVID-19 (dated by TCRdb to the early 2020s). Library preparation used the immunoSEQ multiplex PCR assay. Held by TCRdb, this immuneACCESS table contains in-frame sequences only and omits some clones. Under half of the omission traces to an unresolved V gene where checked; the cause of the rest is unknown. The sample table contains some 200,000 clones; only one count was recorded for 86% of them. The top ten clonotypes cover about 0.81% of the sample. Source material: peripheral blood. These TCRs come from a woman aged 70-85 years with acute or convalescent COVID-19.

This clone has just a few counts. The chain is built from TRBV10-3 and TRBJ2-3, with 9 bases that match TRBD2. CDR1 ENHRY and CDR2 SYGVKD come from the germline V gene. The CDR3 runs 12 residues. The V and J ends lost 10 bases and 4 bases, in that order; junction bases with no gene match: 3. CDR3 sequence: CATGTSPDTQYF. Written as DNA, the CDR3 is TGTGCCACCGGGACTAGCCCAGATACGCAGTATTTT.

The table lists this clone with a count of one. The same CDR3 can be traced to other DNA sequences in this sample. V gene TRBV5-6 combines with J gene TRBJ1-1, with 8 bases that match TRBD1. The CDR3 contains 13 residues. V lost 3 bases, J lost 4 bases, and 2 bases stayed unmatched. Germline loops: CDR1 SGHDT, CDR2 YYEEEE. CDR3 residues: CASSSTGGTEAFF. The CDR3 DNA reads TGTGCCAGCAGCTCCACAGGGGGCACTGAAGCTTTCTTT.

The chain is built from TRBV5-6 and TRBJ1-1; 9 bases fit TRBD1. Germline assignment: CDR1 SGHDT and CDR2 YYEEEE. The CDR3 contains 15 residues. Trimming cost V 0 bases and J 4 bases; bases outside gene matches: 4. As DNA, the CDR3 is TGTGCCAGCAGCTTGGAGGGACAGGGAATCACTGAAGCTTTCTTT. Protein product: CASSLEGQGITEAFF.

The CDR3 DNA sequence: TGTGCCAGCTCACCGAGCTTGAACACCGGGGAGCTGTTTTTT. Translated, it gives CASSPSLNTGELFF. V and J are TRBV18 and TRBJ2-2; D gene unclear. Trimming removed 3 bases from V and 1 base from J, with 6 bases in between. CDR3 length: 14 amino acids. Germline CDR1 and CDR2: KGHSH and LQKENI.

The chain links TRBV29-1 to TRBJ1-1; D ambiguous. Per germline, CDR1 SQVTM and CDR2 ANQGSEA. Trimming removed 4 bases from V and 6 bases from J, with 9 bases in between. The CDR3 runs to 11 residues. The CDR3 region has the DNA TGCAGCGTTGCCTTCGGTCCTGAAGCTTTCTTT. Amino acids: CSVAFGPEAFF.

This clone has more than one count but fewer than ten. This chain connects TRBV5-8 to TRBJ2-1, with 10 bases matching TRBD2. The V segment lost 1 base and the J segment 4 bases; nucleotides outside the gene matches: 2. The germline gives CDR1 SGHTS, CDR2 YDEGEE. There are 15 residues in the CDR3. The CDR3 coding sequence is TGTGCCAGCAGCTTGTTGACTAGCGGGTACAATGAGCAGTTCTTC. It encodes CASSLLTSGYNEQFF.

This clone was detected only once. The chain has TRBV5-1 and TRBJ2-7; 14 nucleotides match TRBD2. The CDR3 sequence is 17 residues long. V gave up 3 bases and J gave up 4 bases; unmatched junction bases: 9. Germline CDR1 SGHRS, CDR2 YFSETQ. CDR3 sequence: CASSWTETSGRVYEQYF. As DNA, the CDR3 is TGCGCCAGCAGCTGGACAGAGACTAGCGGGAGGGTGTACGAGCAGTACTTC.

The J gene is TRBJ1-2, the V gene TRBV12-3 or TRBV12-4; maybe TRBD1 (5 bases). Trimming removed 3 bases at V and 3 bases at J, with 8 bases between. The CDR3 is 13 residues long. CDR3 residues: CASSLQGDYGYTF. The CDR3 DNA reads as TGTGCCAGCAGTTTGCAGGGTGACTATGGCTACACCTTC.

This chain links TRBV12-5 with TRBJ2-1; TRBD2 matches 13 bases. Germline V gene lookup returns CDR1 LGHNT and CDR2 FRNRAP. CDR3 length: 17 residues. After removal of 6 bases from V and 4 bases from J, the junction contained 9 bases not matched to a gene. CDR3 sequence (DNA): TGTGCTAGTGGCCCGACCGGGACTAGCGGGAAATACAATGAGCAGTTCTTC. Amino acids: CASGPTGTSGKYNEQFF.

The V gene is TRBV19, the J gene TRBJ2-2; 7 bases agree with TRBD2. After removal of 2 bases from V and 7 bases from J, the junction contained 7 bases not matched to a gene. Per germline, CDR1 LNHDA and CDR2 SQIVND (reference sequence). The CDR3 is made up of 15 amino acids. The CDR3 reads CASSIKGGPNGELFF. The CDR3 DNA sequence: TGTGCCAGTAGTATAAAGGGAGGGCCGAACGGGGAGCTGTTTTTT.

The chain employs TRBV12-5 and TRBJ2-7, with 8 bases fitting TRBD1. Germline CDR1 and CDR2: LGHNT and FRNRAP. The CDR3 runs to 15 residues. After removal of 0 bases from V and 3 bases from J, the junction contained 4 bases not matched to a gene. Written as DNA, the CDR3 is TGTGCTAGTGGTTTGGTACCAGGGGGCGGCTACGAGCAGTACTTC. This encodes CASGLVPGGGYEQYF.

The chain uses TRBV7-3 and TRBJ1-2, with 8 bases matching TRBD1. V was pared by 4 bases and J by 4 bases, with 8 bases of the junction left unmatched. CDR1 is SGHTA and CDR2 is FQGTGA in the germline V gene. This CDR3 spans 15 amino acids. Here the CDR3 DNA reads TGTGCCAGCAGCTCCTCCCAGGGGGCTCTCTATGGCTACACCTTC. Encoded protein: CASSSSQGALYGYTF.

The chain couples TRBV24-1 to TRBJ2-3; 9 nucleotides agree with TRBD2. CDR1 is KGHDR and CDR2 is SFDVKD in the germline V gene. V lost 5 bases, J lost 1 base, and 3 bases stayed unmatched. The length of the CDR3 is 15 residues. This CDR3 reads CATSAWTSGTDTQYF. CDR3 in DNA: TGTGCCACCAGTGCCTGGACTAGCGGCACAGATACGCAGTATTTT.

The table lists this clone with a few counts. CDR3 residues: CASSFSTRRNEQFF. In nucleotides, the CDR3 is TGTGCCAGCAGCTTTTCGACCCGGAGGAATGAGCAGTTCTTC. V gene TRBV7-9 combines with J gene TRBJ2-1, with D possibly matching TRBD2 (5 bases). V was cut by 3 bases and J by 7 bases, with 13 bases left in between. Germline V gene sequence: CDR1 SEHNR, CDR2 FQNEAQ (reference sequence). This CDR3 is 14 amino acids long.

The V gene is TRBV18, the J gene TRBJ1-2, with TRBD1 as a possible D gene (5 bases). Trimming cost V 4 bases and J 0 bases, with 15 bases left between them. In germline, CDR1 is KGHSH, CDR2 LQKENI. The CDR3 totals 16 residues. The DNA of the CDR3 is TGTGCCAGCTCACAGGTGGCCGGGGGAGCTAACTATGGCTACACCTTC. Translation: CASSQVAGGANYGYTF.

This clone appeared once. The chain links TRBV6-2 or TRBV6-3 to TRBJ2-3; TRBD2 is a possible D gene (6 bases). The CDR3 spans 16 residues. Trimming removed 2 bases at V and 4 bases at J, with 16 bases between. Germline lookup yields CDR1 MNHEY and CDR2 SVGEGT. The CDR3 DNA reads as TGTGCCAGCAGTTACGAAGCCGGGAGTACGGCAGATACGCAGTATTTT. As protein: CASSYEAGSTADTQYF.

The chain is built from TRBV29-1 and TRBJ2-7, with 8 nucleotides matching TRBD2. Germline CDR1 is SQVTM and CDR2 is ANQGSEA. Losses at the gene ends were 3 bases for V and 3 bases for J; bases not matched to a gene: 7. The CDR3 sequence is 14 residues long. The CDR3 coding sequence is TGCAGCGTTGACGGTTTAGCGGGGAACTACGAGCAGTACTTC. Translation: CSVDGLAGNYEQYF.

V is TRBV5-4 and J is TRBJ2-1; possible D gene TRBD2, 5 bases. CDR1 and CDR2 (germline): SGHNT, YYREEE (reference sequence). The CDR3 contains 13 residues. The V end was cut by 4 bases, the J end by 5 bases, with 10 bases between. The CDR3: CASSIGNHNEQFF. In nucleotides, the CDR3 is TGTGCCAGCAGCATCGGGAATCACAATGAGCAGTTCTTC.

The chain has TRBV11-2 and TRBJ1-4; TRBD1 matches 9 bases. CDR3 length equals 14 residues. V was clipped by 5 bases and J by 4 bases; unmatched bases: 2. Germline values: CDR1 SGHAT, CDR2 FQNNGV. As DNA, the CDR3 is TGTGCCAGCAGCCCGGGACAGGGTAATGAAAAACTGTTTTTT. Amino acids: CASSPGQGNEKLFF.

The V and J genes are TRBV5-6 and TRBJ2-5; 8 nucleotides align to TRBD2. V lost 1 base, J lost 1 base, and 15 bases stayed unmatched. Germline V gene sequence: CDR1 SGHDT, CDR2 YYEEEE. The CDR3 runs to 19 residues. The CDR3 reads CASSLIFGVRAGVQETQYF. The CDR3 bases are TGTGCCAGCAGCTTGATCTTCGGGGTGCGAGCGGGGGTCCAAGAGACCCAGTACTTC.

J is TRBJ1-5 and V is TRBV27; TRBD1 matches at 7 bases. Germline V gives CDR1 MNHEY, CDR2 SMNVEV (reference sequence). CDR3 length: 14 amino acids. The V segment lost 6 bases and the J segment 4 bases; nucleotides outside the gene matches: 6. CDR3 nucleotide sequence: TGTGCCAGCAGCTCCTACAGGGGAAATCAGCCCCAGCATTTT. This encodes CASSSYRGNQPQHF.

The rearrangement uses TRBV28 and TRBJ2-1; 8 bases align to TRBD2. The V segment lost 7 bases and the J segment 9 bases; nucleotides outside the gene matches: 14. Germline assignment: CDR1 MDHEN and CDR2 SYDVKM. The CDR3 is 15 residues long. CDR3 residues: CASTPGTRGRGEQFF. The CDR3 nucleotides read TGTGCCAGCACCCCCGGGACTAGGGGACGGGGTGAGCAGTTCTTC.

V usage is TRBV6-5 and J usage is TRBJ1-1, with unresolved D. Germline CDR1 reads MNHEY; CDR2 reads SVGAGI. CDR3 length: 13 amino acids. The ends were cut back, 3 bases at V and 4 bases at J, with 9 bases in the middle. DNA of the CDR3: TGTGCCAGCAGTTATGAAGAGGGCACTGAAGCTTTCTTT. Translated, it gives CASSYEEGTEAFF.

The genes are TRBV19 and TRBJ1-2; D is uncertain. The CDR3 extends over 15 amino acids. V was trimmed by 3 bases and J by 2 bases, leaving 13 bases between them. Germline values: CDR1 LNHDA, CDR2 SQIVND (reference sequence). The CDR3 coding sequence is TGTGCCAGTAGTATTATAGCGGGGAGCAACTATGGCTACACCTTC. Protein product: CASSIIAGSNYGYTF. The variable domain in full, with the rest retrieved from reference TRBV19 and TRBJ1-2, is DGGITQSPKYLFRKEGQNVTLSCEQNLNHDAMYWYRQDPGQGLRLIYYSQIVNDFQKGDIAEGYSVSREKKESFPLTVTSAQKNPTAFYLCASSIIAGSNYGYTFGSGTRLTVV.

The chain couples TRBV20-1 to TRBJ2-7; 7 bases fit TRBD2. CDR3 length: 11 residues. V gave up 5 bases and J gave up 3 bases; unmatched junction bases: 1. Germline V gives CDR1 DFQATT, CDR2 SNEGSKA (reference sequence). The CDR3, as DNA: TGCAGTGCTTTAGCGGGCTACGAGCAGTACTTC. This translates into CSALAGYEQYF.

The rearrangement joins TRBV5-4 to TRBJ2-1; 14 nucleotides match TRBD2. Unmatched junction bases numbered 7, after V lost 4 bases and J lost 10 bases. This CDR3 has 15 amino acids. Germline loops: CDR1 SGHNT, CDR2 YYREEE (reference sequence). The CDR3 DNA reads as TGTGCCAGCAGCATGGGACTAGCGGGAGTCCGGGAGCAGTTCTTC. This translates into CASSMGLAGVREQFF.

CDR3 DNA: TGCAGCGCTTTTGAGGGGGCAGATACGCAGTATTTT. It specifies CSAFEGADTQYF. The V and J genes are TRBV29-1 and TRBJ2-3, with D possibly matching TRBD1 (6 bases). The germline gives CDR1 SQVTM, CDR2 ANQGSEA. V was pared by 7 bases and J by 4 bases, with 12 bases between. The CDR3 runs 12 residues.

The chain carries TRBV5-5 and TRBJ1-5, with 8 bases fitting TRBD1. V lost 3 bases, J lost 3 bases, and 5 bases stayed unmatched. The CDR3 is 15 residues long. Germline V gene lookup returns CDR1 SGHKS and CDR2 YYEKEE (reference sequence). CDR3: CASSSETGDNQPQHF. CDR3 nucleotide sequence: TGTGCCAGCAGCTCCGAGACAGGGGACAATCAGCCCCAGCATTTT. The complete variable domain, with remaining parts taken from reference TRBV5-5 and TRBJ1-5, reads DAGVTQSPTHLIKTRGQQVTLRCSPISGHKSVSWYQQVLGQGPQFIFQYYEKEERGRGNFPDRFSARQFPNYSSELNVNALLLGDSALYLCASSSETGDNQPQHFGDGTRLSIL.

CDR3 bases: TGTGCCAGCTCCTCCCCGGCCTGGACAGGGGGTTTGAACACTGAAGCTTTCTTT. It yields the protein CASSSPAWTGGLNTEAFF. V is TRBV18 and J is TRBJ1-1, with 10 bases that match TRBD1. CDR3 length: 18 amino acids. Looked up from germline, CDR1 is KGHSH and CDR2 is LQKENI. Trimming cost V 6 bases and J 0 bases; bases outside gene matches: 13.

The rearrangement links TRBV2 to TRBJ1-3; D gene unclear. Per the germline V gene, CDR1 is SNHLY and CDR2 is FYNNEI. Trimming shortened V by 4 bases and J by 0 bases, and 13 bases separated the two germline ends. This CDR3 contains 16 residues. The CDR3 here is CASSAAGTFSGNTIYF. The CDR3, as DNA: TGTGCCAGCAGTGCGGCAGGTACTTTCTCTGGAAACACCATATATTTT.